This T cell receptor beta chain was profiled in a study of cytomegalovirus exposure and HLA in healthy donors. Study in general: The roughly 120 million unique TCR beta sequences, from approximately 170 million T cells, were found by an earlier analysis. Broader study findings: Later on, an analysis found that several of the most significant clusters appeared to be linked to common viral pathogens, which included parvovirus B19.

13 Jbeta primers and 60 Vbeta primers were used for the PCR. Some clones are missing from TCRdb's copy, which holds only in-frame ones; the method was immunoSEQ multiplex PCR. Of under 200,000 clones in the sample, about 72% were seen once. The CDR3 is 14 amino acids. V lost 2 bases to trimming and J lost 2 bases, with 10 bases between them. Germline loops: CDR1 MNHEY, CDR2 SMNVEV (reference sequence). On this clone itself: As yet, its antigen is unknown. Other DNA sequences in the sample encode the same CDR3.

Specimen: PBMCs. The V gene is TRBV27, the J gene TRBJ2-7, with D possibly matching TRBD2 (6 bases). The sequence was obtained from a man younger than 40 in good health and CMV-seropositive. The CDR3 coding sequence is TGTGCCAGCAGTTTAGGTACTAGCCCCTACGAGCAGTACTTC. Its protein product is CASSLGTSPYEQYF.